A selection of T cell receptor beta chains follows, all from one sample in a study of T cell responses to AZD1222 COVID-19 vaccine. Only in-frame clones appear in the TCRdb table, and some are missing; sequencing was by immunoSEQ multiplex PCR. The sample consists of about 84,000 clones, 70% to 90% of them appearing once. The sample here was peripheral blood, taken 28 days after the second AZD1222 dose. The receptors here all came from an adult who received the AZD1222 COVID-19 vaccine. The CDR3 runs from the conserved cysteine through the conserved F or W. The order of the fields is D gene, J gene, V gene, clone size, CDR3 length, CDR3 DNA, CDR3 protein. The D gene is left open where the match is weak. For some rows the clone size is stated as once, few or many, or as a class when expanded; others skip it.

d_call: TRBD1; j_call: TRBJ1-2; v_call: TRBV7-9; clone_size: -; cdr3_length: 16; cdr3_nt: TGTGCCAGCAGCGGAGCCGGGACAGGGGAAGGGTATGGCTACACCTTC; cdr3_aa: CASSGAGTGEGYGYTF
d_call: -; j_call: TRBJ1-2; v_call: TRBV6-6; clone_size: -; cdr3_length: 14; cdr3_nt: TGTGCCAGCAGTTCCTTACAGAATTTCTATGGCTACACCTTC; cdr3_aa: CASSSLQNFYGYTF
d_call: TRBD2; j_call: TRBJ2-7; v_call: TRBV6-5; clone_size: once; cdr3_length: 14; cdr3_nt: TGTGCCAGCATGAGGGGAGGGTCAACCTACGAGCAGTACTTC; cdr3_aa: CASMRGGSTYEQYF
d_call: TRBD1; j_call: TRBJ1-1; v_call: TRBV18; clone_size: -; cdr3_length: 12; cdr3_nt: TGTGCCAGCAAACAGGGGGCCGGCGAAGCTTTCTTT; cdr3_aa: CASKQGAGEAFF
d_call: -; j_call: TRBJ2-1; v_call: TRBV20-1; clone_size: -; cdr3_length: 11; cdr3_nt: TGCAGTGCTGGTCACGGCGATGAGCAGTTCTTC; cdr3_aa: CSAGHGDEQFF
d_call: TRBD1; j_call: TRBJ1-3; v_call: TRBV6-5; clone_size: once; cdr3_length: 15; cdr3_nt: TGTGCCAGCAGACCGCCCGGGACAGCTGGAAACACCATATATTTT; cdr3_aa: CASRPPGTAGNTIYF
d_call: TRBD2; j_call: TRBJ2-4; v_call: TRBV4-1; clone_size: -; cdr3_length: 21; cdr3_nt: TGCGCCAGCAGCCAAGGTGCCGTGGCAGGGAGGGTGGTACTAGCCAAAAACATTCAGTACTTC; cdr3_aa: CASSQGAVAGRVVLAKNIQYF
d_call: -; j_call: TRBJ2-1; v_call: TRBV6-5; clone_size: -; cdr3_length: 15; cdr3_nt: TGTGCCAGCACCTTTAATGGCGGAACCTACAATGAGCAGTTCTTC; cdr3_aa: CASTFNGGTYNEQFF
d_call: TRBD2; j_call: TRBJ2-7; v_call: TRBV5-1; clone_size: -; cdr3_length: 13; cdr3_nt: TGCGCCAGCAGCCCGGCGACTAGCGGCGAGCAGTACTTC; cdr3_aa: CASSPATSGEQYF
d_call: -; j_call: TRBJ1-3; v_call: TRBV7-9; clone_size: -; cdr3_length: 17; cdr3_nt: TGTGCCAGCAGCCCCCGTGTAGAAGGGATCTCTGGAAACACCATATATTTT; cdr3_aa: CASSPRVEGISGNTIYF
d_call: TRBD1; j_call: TRBJ2-7; v_call: TRBV15; clone_size: -; cdr3_length: 16; cdr3_nt: TGTGCCACCAGCCCGATGGGACAGGGGGCGAGCCACGAGCAGTACTTC; cdr3_aa: CATSPMGQGASHEQYF
d_call: -; j_call: TRBJ1-4; v_call: TRBV5-1; clone_size: -; cdr3_length: 14; cdr3_nt: TGCGCCAGCAACCCGGGGGGCGGAGGTGAAAAACTGTTTTTT; cdr3_aa: CASNPGGGGEKLFF
d_call: TRBD1; j_call: TRBJ1-2; v_call: TRBV15; clone_size: -; cdr3_length: 14; cdr3_nt: TGTGCCACCAGCCGGGACAGGGTTCTCTATGGCTACACCTTC; cdr3_aa: CATSRDRVLYGYTF